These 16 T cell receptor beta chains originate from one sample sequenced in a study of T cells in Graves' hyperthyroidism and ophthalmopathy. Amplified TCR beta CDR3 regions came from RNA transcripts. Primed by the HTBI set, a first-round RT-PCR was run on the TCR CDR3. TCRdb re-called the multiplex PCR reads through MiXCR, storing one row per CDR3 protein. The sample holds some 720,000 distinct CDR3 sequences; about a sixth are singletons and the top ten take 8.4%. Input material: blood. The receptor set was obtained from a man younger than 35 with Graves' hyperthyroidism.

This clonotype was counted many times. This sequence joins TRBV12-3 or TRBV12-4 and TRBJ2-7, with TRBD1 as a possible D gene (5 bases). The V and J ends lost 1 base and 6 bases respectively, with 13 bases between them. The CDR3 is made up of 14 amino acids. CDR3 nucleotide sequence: TGTGCCAGCAGTTTAGTTGTAGGGGCAGGCGAGCAGTACTTC. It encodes CASSLVVGAGEQYF.

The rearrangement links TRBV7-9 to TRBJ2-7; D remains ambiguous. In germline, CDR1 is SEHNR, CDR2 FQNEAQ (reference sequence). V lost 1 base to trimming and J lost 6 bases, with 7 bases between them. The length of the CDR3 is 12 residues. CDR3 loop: CASSLDPFEQYF. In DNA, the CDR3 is TGTGCCAGCAGCTTAGACCCCTTCGAGCAGTACTTC.

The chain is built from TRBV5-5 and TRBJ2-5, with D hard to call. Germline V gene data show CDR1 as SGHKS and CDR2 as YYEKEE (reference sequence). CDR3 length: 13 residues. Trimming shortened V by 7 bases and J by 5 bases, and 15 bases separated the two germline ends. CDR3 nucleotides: TGTGCCAGCGGTCCTGTGGGGTCGGAGACCCAGTACTTC. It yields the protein CASGPVGSETQYF.

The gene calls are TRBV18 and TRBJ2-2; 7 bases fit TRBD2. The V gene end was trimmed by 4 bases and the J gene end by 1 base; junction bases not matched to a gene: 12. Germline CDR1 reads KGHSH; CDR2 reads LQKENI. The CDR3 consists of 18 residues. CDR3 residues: CASSRGFGTTLNTGELFF. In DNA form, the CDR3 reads TGTGCCAGCTCACGCGGGTTCGGGACTACATTGAACACCGGGGAGCTGTTTTTT.

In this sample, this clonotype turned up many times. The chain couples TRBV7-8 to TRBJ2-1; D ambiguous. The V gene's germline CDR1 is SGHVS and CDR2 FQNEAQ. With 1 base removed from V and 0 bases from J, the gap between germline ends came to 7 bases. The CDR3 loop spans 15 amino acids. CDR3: CASSLEGRSYNEQFF. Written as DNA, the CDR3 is TGTGCCAGCAGCTTAGAGGGCCGCTCCTACAATGAGCAGTTCTTC.

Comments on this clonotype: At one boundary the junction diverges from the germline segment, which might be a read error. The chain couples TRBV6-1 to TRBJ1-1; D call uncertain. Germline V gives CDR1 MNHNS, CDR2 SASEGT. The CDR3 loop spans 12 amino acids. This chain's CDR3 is CTSSRMNTEAFF. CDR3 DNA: TGTACCAGCAGTCGTATGAACACTGAAGCTTTCTTT.

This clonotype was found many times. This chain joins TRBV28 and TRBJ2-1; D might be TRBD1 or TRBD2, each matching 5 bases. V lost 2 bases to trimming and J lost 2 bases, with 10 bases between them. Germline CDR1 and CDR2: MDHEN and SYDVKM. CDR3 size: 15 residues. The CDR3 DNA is TGTGCCAGCAGTTTAGGGACGCCAACCTACAATGAGCAGTTCTTC. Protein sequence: CASSLGTPTYNEQFF. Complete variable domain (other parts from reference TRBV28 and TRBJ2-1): DVKVTQSSRYLVKRTGEKVFLECVQDMDHENMFWYRQDPGLGLRLIYFSYDVKMKEKGDIPEGYSVSREKKERFSLILESASTNQTSMYLCASSLGTPTYNEQFFGPGTRLTVL.

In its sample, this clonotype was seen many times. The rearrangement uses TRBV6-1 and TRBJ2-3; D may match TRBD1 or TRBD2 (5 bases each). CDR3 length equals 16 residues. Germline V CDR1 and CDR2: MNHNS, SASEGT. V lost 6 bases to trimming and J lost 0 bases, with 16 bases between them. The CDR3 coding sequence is TGTGCCAGCAGCCTCCTGGGAGCAGGGAGCACAGATACGCAGTATTTT. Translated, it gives CASSLLGAGSTDTQYF.

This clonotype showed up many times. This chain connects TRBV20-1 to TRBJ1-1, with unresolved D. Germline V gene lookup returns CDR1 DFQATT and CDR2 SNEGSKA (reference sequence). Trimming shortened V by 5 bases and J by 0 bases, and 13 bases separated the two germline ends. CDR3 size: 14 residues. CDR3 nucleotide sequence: TGCAGTGCTTTACAACAGAACATGAACACTGAAGCTTTCTTT. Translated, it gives CSALQQNMNTEAFF.

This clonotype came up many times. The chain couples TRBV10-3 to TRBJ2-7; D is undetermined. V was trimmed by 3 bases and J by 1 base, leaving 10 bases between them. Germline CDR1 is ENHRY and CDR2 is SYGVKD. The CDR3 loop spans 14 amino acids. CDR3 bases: TGTGCCATCAGTGAAATTTCAGAGTCCTACGAGCAGTACTTC. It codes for CAISEISESYEQYF.

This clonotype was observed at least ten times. This CDR3 is CASRYRLAEIYNEQFF. For the CDR3, the DNA is TGTGCCAGCAGATACAGACTAGCGGAGATCTACAATGAGCAGTTCTTC. The chain couples TRBV6-2 or TRBV6-3 to TRBJ2-1, with 9 bases identical to TRBD2. CDR1 and CDR2 (germline): MNHEY, SVGEGT. This CDR3 contains 16 residues. Trimming took 6 bases from V and 3 from J; bases not matched to a gene: 9.

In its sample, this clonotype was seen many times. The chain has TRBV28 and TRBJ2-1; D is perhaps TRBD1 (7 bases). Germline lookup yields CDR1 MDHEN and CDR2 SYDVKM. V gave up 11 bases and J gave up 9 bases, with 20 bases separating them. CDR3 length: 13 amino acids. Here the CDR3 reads CASRAGGSVEQFF. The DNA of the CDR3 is TGTGCCTCGAGGGCAGGGGGGAGTGTTGAGCAGTTCTTC.

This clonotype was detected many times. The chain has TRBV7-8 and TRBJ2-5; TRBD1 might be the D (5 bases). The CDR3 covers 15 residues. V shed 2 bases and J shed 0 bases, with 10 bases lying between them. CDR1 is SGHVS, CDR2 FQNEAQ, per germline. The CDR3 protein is CASSLTETDQETQYF. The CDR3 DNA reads TGTGCCAGCAGCTTAACCGAGACAGACCAAGAGACCCAGTACTTC.

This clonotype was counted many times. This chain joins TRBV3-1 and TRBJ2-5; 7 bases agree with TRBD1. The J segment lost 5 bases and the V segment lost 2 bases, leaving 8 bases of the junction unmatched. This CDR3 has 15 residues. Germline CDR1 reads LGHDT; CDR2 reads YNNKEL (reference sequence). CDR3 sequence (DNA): TGTGCCAGCAGCCAATGGGACAGCGAATGGGAGACCCAGTACTTC. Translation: CASSQWDSEWETQYF.

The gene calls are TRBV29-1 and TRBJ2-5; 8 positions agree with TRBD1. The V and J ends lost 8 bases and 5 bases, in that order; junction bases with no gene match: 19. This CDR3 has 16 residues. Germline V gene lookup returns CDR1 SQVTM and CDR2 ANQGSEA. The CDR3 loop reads CSTGGGQGQIRETQYF. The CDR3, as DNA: TGCAGCACAGGCGGAGGACAGGGCCAGATTCGGGAGACCCAGTACTTC.

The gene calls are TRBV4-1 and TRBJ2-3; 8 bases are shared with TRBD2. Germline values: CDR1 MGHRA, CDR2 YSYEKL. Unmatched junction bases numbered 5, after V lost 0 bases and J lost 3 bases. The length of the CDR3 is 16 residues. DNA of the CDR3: TGCGCCAGCAGCCAAGAACGGAGCGGGAGAACAGATACGCAGTATTTT. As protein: CASSQERSGRTDTQYF.